This T cell receptor (beta chain) was retrieved from a study of cytomegalovirus exposure and HLA in healthy donors. Primers included in the PCR were 60 Vbeta and 13 Jbeta primers. The data were produced by immunoSEQ multiplex PCR, yet TCRdb's version contains in-frame clones alone and is incomplete. The sample holds over 95,000 clones; 76% are singletons and the top ten take 10% to 15%. Study outcomes and limitations: A later analysis linked 15,000 to 20,000 TCR beta sequences to HLA alleles at 0.05 false discovery rate. Reportedly, a later analysis found an Asian-associated ancestry cluster had fewer N-insertions than the approximately 700-donor mean.

This clone has a handful of counts. As yet, its antigen is unknown. The CDR3 runs 13 residues. Trimming stripped 1 base from V and 9 bases from J, with 7 bases between. CDR1 SNHLY and CDR2 FYNNEI come from the germline V gene. The sample was PBMCs. This TCR was recovered from a woman between 40 and 55 years old in good health and CMV-seropositive. The rearrangement uses TRBV2 and TRBJ1-6; a weak D match, TRBD1 (6 bases). This CDR3 reads CASSEGTASPLHF. DNA for the CDR3: TGTGCCAGCAGTGAAGGGACAGCTTCACCCCTCCACTTT.